These T cell receptor beta chains were read from a single sample in a study of blood T cell repertoires in COVID-19. Repertoires were generated with immunoSEQ multiplex PCR, while TCRdb's copy carries only in-frame clones and drops some. The sample shows roughly 250,000 clones, around 83% of them seen only once. The sample taken for sequencing was peripheral blood. These receptors originate from a woman aged 80 or over with acute or convalescent COVID-19. CDR3s include the opening cysteine and the closing phenylalanine or tryptophan. The D gene is left open where the match is weak. Clone sizes are given selectively: once, few, many, or a class where the clone is expanded.

- | - | 14 | TRBJ1-1 | TRBV10-3 | CAIGAGPLNTEAFF | TGTGCCATCGGGGCAGGGCCCTTGAACACTGAAGCTTTCTTT
- | TRBD1 | 13 | TRBJ1-2 | TRBV15 | CATSLDRDYGYTF | TGTGCCACCAGCCTGGACAGGGACTATGGCTACACCTTC
- | - | 14 | TRBJ1-1 | TRBV18 | CASSPPQGGTEAFF | TGTGCCAGCTCACCACCACAGGGCGGCACTGAAGCTTTCTTT
- | - | 13 | TRBJ1-4 | TRBV28 | CASSFGAPEKLFF | TGTGCCAGCAGTTTTGGGGCCCCTGAAAAACTGTTTTTT
- | - | 19 | TRBJ2-3 | TRBV11-2 | CASSSLKGAGKSGTDTQYF | TGTGCCAGCAGCTCGCTTAAGGGGGCGGGGAAATCCGGCACAGATACGCAGTATTTT
- | TRBD2 | 18 | TRBJ2-1 | TRBV7-8 | CASSLAATSGGFYNEQFF | TGTGCCAGCAGCTTAGCGGCGACTAGCGGGGGATTTTACAATGAGCAGTTCTTC
- | - | 14 | TRBJ2-3 | TRBV24-1 | CATSDFRGTDTQYF | TGTGCCACCAGTGATTTCCGAGGCACAGATACGCAGTATTTT
once | TRBD1 | 13 | TRBJ2-7 | TRBV6-2/TRBV6-3 | CASSGTGTGGKYF | TGTGCCAGCAGTGGGACCGGGACAGGGGGCAAGTACTTC
- | TRBD1 | 18 | TRBJ2-1 | TRBV6-4 | CASSDTFRGQGIDNEQFF | TGTGCCAGCAGTGACACATTCAGAGGACAGGGGATCGACAATGAGCAGTTCTTC
- | - | 13 | TRBJ2-1 | TRBV2 | CASTSSASREQFF | TGTGCCAGCACCAGCTCGGCTAGCAGGGAGCAGTTCTTC
- | TRBD2 | 16 | TRBJ2-5 | TRBV19 | CASSKGTSGRQETQYF | TGTGCCAGTAGTAAAGGGACTAGCGGACGCCAAGAGACCCAGTACTTC
- | TRBD1 | 15 | TRBJ1-2 | TRBV3-1/TRBV3-2 | CASSPRNRGQNGYTF | TGTGCCAGCAGCCCGAGGAACAGGGGTCAGAATGGCTACACCTTC
- | TRBD1 | 13 | TRBJ1-1 | TRBV7-9 | CASSPRTGAGAFF | TGTGCCAGCAGCCCTAGGACAGGGGCTGGAGCTTTCTTT
- | TRBD1 | 15 | TRBJ2-7 | TRBV19 | CASSIARDRRYEQYF | TGTGCCAGTAGTATAGCCAGGGACAGGAGATACGAGCAGTACTTC
- | TRBD1 | 17 | TRBJ2-1 | TRBV28 | CASSLSGTASSYNEQFF | TGTGCCAGCAGTTTATCTGGGACAGCCAGCTCCTACAATGAGCAGTTCTTC
few | - | 15 | TRBJ1-5 | TRBV19 | CASSINTGLTQPQHF | TGTGCCAGTAGTATAAATACAGGGTTGACTCAGCCCCAGCATTTT
- | TRBD1 | 15 | TRBJ2-7 | TRBV30 | CAWREAKGQGQKQYF | TGTGCCTGGAGGGAGGCCAAGGGACAGGGACAAAAGCAGTACTTC
- | TRBD1 | 15 | TRBJ1-5 | TRBV6-6 | CASSPTGGVYQPQHF | TGTGCCAGCAGTCCGACAGGGGGAGTGTATCAGCCCCAGCATTTT
- | - | 12 | TRBJ1-3 | TRBV29-1 | CSVAGGVNTIYF | TGCAGCGTTGCTGGGGGGGTAAACACCATATATTTT
- | TRBD1 | 16 | TRBJ2-6 | TRBV5-1 | CASSTDRATGANVLTF | TGCGCCAGCAGCACTGACAGGGCGACGGGGGCCAACGTCCTGACTTTC
- | - | 16 | TRBJ1-3 | TRBV6-5 | CASSYSGAGSGNTIYF | TGTGCCAGCAGTTACTCGGGGGCTGGATCTGGAAACACCATATATTTT
- | - | 16 | TRBJ1-3 | TRBV6-4 | CASSQQKCYSGNTIYF | TGTGCCAGCAGTCAACAGAAATGTTACTCTGGAAACACCATATATTTT
few | TRBD2 | 13 | TRBJ2-1 | TRBV12-3/TRBV12-4 | CASSRQLALEQFF | TGTGCCAGCAGTCGCCAACTAGCGCTAGAGCAGTTCTTC
few | TRBD1 | 16 | TRBJ1-2 | TRBV18 | CASSPLAGTVDYGYTF | TGTGCCAGCTCACCATTGGCAGGGACAGTGGACTATGGCTACACCTTC
- | TRBD1 | 17 | TRBJ1-5 | TRBV19 | CASSSAAGGVGNQPQHF | TGTGCCAGTAGTAGTGCGGCAGGGGGAGTAGGCAATCAGCCCCAGCATTTT
- | TRBD2 | 14 | TRBJ2-5 | TRBV6-5 | CASTGLASMETQYF | TGTGCCAGCACGGGACTAGCGTCGATGGAGACCCAGTACTTC